Sequencing of this T cell receptor (beta chain) was carried out in a study of T cell changes during pregnancy in multiple sclerosis (dated by TCRdb to about 2019). Context from the whole study: In women with multiple sclerosis, the researchers looked at how the T cell repertoire shifted as pregnancy progressed.

The cysteine opens and the phenylalanine closes a CDR3 of 16 amino acids. Only the CDR3 portion is preserved as DNA: 48 bases, with reading frame beginning at the first base. V and J lose 6 bases and 5 bases, and a span of 20 bases separates them. Reading the germline V gene (reference sequence) gives CDR1 MNHNY and CDR2 SVGAGI. A word on this clone: Its binding antigen is unknown. Base qualities are not recorded, but no much larger clone differs from it by a single base.

Library method: the immunoSEQ multiplex PCR assay. In TCRdb, the immuneACCESS table is reduced to in-frame sequences with V and J assigned. These tables do not hold every clone; where another copy was compared, an unresolved V gene accounts for under half, and the others remain unexplained. The sample table shows around 67,000 clones, and about 90% are seen once. Around 2.5% of the sample lies in the top ten. This specimen consisted of peripheral blood, obtained in the first trimester of pregnancy. The chain is made from TRBV6-6 and TRBJ1-5; the D region possibly corresponds to TRBD1 (6 bases align). This TCR was recovered from a female donor with multiple sclerosis, enrolled in a pregnancy study. The DNA sequence follows: TGTGCCAGCAGCTCCTTACAGGGCCCGACCGATCAGCCCCAGCATTTT. This is translated as CASSSLQGPTDQPQHF.